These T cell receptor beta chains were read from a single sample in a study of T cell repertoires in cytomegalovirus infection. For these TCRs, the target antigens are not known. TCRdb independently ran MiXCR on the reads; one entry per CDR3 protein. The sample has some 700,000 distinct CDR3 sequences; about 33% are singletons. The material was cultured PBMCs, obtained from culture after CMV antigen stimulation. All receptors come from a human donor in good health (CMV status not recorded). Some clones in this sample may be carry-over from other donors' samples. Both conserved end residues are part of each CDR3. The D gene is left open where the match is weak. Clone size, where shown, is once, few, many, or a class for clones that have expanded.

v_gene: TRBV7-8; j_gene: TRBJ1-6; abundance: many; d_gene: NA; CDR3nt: TGTGCCAGCAGCTTAGGCGTAGGGTCTATGGATTCACCCCTCCACTTT; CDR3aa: CASSLGVGSMDSPLHF
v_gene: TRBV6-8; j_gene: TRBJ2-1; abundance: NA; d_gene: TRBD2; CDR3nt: TGTGCCAGCAGTGTACTAGCGGGGGAGCAGTTCTTC; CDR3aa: CASSVLAGEQFF
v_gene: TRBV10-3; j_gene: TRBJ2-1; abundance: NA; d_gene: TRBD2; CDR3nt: TGTGCCATCAGTGGTTGGCTCGGGACTAGCGCCCCGAGAATAGGAGAGGATGAGCAGTTCTTC; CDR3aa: CAISGWLGTSAPRIGEDEQFF
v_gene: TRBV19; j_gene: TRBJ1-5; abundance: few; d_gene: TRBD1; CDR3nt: TGTGCCAGTAGTACTGGGGCACAGGGGCAGCCCCAGCATTTT; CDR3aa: CASSTGAQGQPQHF
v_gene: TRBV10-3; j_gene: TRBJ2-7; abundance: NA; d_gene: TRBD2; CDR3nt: TGTGCCATCGGGAGGGAGTCCTACGAGCAGTACTTC; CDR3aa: CAIGRESYEQYF
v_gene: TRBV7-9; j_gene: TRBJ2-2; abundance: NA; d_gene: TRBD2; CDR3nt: TGTGCCAGCAGCCCGGAGAGCGGGAGGCCGCACACCGGGGAGCTGTTTTTT; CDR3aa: CASSPESGRPHTGELFF
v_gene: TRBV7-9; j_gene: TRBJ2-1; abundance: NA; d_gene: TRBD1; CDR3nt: TGTGCCAGCAGACCGGGACAGGCGAGCTCCTACAATGAGCAGTTCTTC; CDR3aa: CASRPGQASSYNEQFF
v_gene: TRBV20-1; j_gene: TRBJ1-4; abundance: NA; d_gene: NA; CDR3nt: TGCAGTGCTAGTTTCCAGGGGACTAATGAAAAACTGTTTTTT; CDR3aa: CSASFQGTNEKLFF
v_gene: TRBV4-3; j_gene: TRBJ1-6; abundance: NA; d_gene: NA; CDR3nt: TGCGCCAGCAGCCAAGGGGACCGATTCTATTCACCCCTCCACTTT; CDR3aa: CASSQGDRFYSPLHF
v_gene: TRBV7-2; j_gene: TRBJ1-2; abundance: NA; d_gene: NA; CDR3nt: TGTGCCAGCAGCTTAGTCTCCAGTCTAAACTATGGCTACACCTTC; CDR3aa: CASSLVSSLNYGYTF
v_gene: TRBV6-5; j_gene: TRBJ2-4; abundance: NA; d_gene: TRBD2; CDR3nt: TGTGCCAGCAGTAAAGGGCGCGGGAGAAACATTCAGTACTTC; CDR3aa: CASSKGRGRNIQYF
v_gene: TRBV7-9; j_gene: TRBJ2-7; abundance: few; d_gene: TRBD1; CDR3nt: TGTGCCAGCAGCCCACACAATGGTAGGGGGCGATCCTACGAGCAGTACTTC; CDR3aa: CASSPHNGRGRSYEQYF
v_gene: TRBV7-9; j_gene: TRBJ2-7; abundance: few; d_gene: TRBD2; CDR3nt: TGTGCCAGCAGCACCCCAGCGGGACGCGAGCAGTACTTC; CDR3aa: CASSTPAGREQYF
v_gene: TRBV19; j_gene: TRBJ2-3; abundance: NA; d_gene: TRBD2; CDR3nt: TGTGCCAGTAGTCCCGCCCCTAGCGGGGCAATTACTACCACAGATACGCAGTATTTT; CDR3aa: CASSPAPSGAITTTDTQYF
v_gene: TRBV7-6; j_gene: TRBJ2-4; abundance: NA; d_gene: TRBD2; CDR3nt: TGTGCCAGCAGCTCCAGCGGGAGCCAGGGAGGGGCCAAAAACATTCAGTACTTC; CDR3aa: CASSSSGSQGGAKNIQYF
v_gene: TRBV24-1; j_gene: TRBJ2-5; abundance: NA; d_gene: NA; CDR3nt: TGTGCCACCAGTGATTCGCCCGTAGGTGGACAAGAGACCCAGTACTTC; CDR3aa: CATSDSPVGGQETQYF
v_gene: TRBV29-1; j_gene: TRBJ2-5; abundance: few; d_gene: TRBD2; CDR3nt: TGCAGCGTTGAAGGGCGGGGAGGGGAGACCCAGTACTTC; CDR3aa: CSVEGRGGETQYF
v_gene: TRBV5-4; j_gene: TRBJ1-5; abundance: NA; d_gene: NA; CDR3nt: TGTGCCAGCAGCTCTGACGGGGACAGCAATCAGCCCCAGCATTTT; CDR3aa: CASSSDGDSNQPQHF
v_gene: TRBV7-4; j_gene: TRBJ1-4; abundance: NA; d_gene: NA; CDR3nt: TGTGACAGCAGCTCGGACCTAGGGGAAAAACTGTTTTTT; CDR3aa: CDSSSDLGEKLFF
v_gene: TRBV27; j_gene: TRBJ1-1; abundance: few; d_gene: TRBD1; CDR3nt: TGTGCCAGCAGGAACCGGGACAGGGAGACTGAAGCTTTCTTT; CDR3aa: CASRNRDRETEAFF
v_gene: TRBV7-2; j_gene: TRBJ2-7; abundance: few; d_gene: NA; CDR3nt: TGTGCCAGCAGCTATTCCTGGACCGCCTACGAGCAGTACTTC; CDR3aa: CASSYSWTAYEQYF
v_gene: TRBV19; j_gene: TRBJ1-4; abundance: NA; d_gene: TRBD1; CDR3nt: TGTGCCAGCGGACAGGGGACGAGCACTAATGAAAAACTGTTTTTT; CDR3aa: CASGQGTSTNEKLFF
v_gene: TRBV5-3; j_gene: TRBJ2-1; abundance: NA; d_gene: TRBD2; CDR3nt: TGTGCCAGCAGCTTGGAGGGGTGGCGGGAGTCCAATGAGCAGTTCTTC; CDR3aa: CASSLEGWRESNEQFF
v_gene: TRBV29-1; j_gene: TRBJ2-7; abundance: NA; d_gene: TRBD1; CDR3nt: TGCAGCGTCACGGGACAGGGGGCCTACGAGCAGTACTTC; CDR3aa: CSVTGQGAYEQYF
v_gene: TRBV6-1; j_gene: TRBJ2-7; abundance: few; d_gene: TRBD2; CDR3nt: TGTGCCAGCAGATTGCGCGGGAGGAGCCACGAGCAGTACTTC; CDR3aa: CASRLRGRSHEQYF
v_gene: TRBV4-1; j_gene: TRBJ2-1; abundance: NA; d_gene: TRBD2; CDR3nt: TGCGCCAGCAGCCAAGATCCGGGGGGGCTTTGGGAGCAGTTCTTC; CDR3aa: CASSQDPGGLWEQFF
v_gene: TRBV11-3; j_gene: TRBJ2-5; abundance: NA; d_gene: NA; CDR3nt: TGTGCCAGCAGCTTATCGCCAGCTTTCCAAGAGACCCAGTACTTC; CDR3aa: CASSLSPAFQETQYF
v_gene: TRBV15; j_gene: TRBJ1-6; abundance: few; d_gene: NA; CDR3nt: TGTGCCACCAGCGGCAGGCCCGGTTATTCACCCCTCCACTTT; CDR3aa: CATSGRPGYSPLHF
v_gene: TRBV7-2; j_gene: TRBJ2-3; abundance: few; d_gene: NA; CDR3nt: TGTGCCAGCAGCTTAGGCTGGGGAGATACGCAGTATTTT; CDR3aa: CASSLGWGDTQYF
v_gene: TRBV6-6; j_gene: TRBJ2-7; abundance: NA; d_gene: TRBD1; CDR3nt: TGTGCCAGCAGTTACCGGACAGGGACCCACGAGCAGTACTTC; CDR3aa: CASSYRTGTHEQYF
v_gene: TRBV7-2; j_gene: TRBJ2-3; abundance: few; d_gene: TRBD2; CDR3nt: TGTGCCAGCAGCTTAAGAGGGGACTACCCAAGCACAGATACGCAGTATTTT; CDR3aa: CASSLRGDYPSTDTQYF
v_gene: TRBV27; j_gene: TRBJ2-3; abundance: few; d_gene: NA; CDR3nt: TGTGCCAGCACCCTTAGCGGAACTAGCACAGATACGCAGTATTTT; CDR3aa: CASTLSGTSTDTQYF
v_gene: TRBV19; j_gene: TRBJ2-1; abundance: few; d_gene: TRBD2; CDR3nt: TGTGCCAGTAGTACAATGACCATCACCCGGGCGGCTAGCGGGAGCAATGAGCAGTTCTTC; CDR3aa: CASSTMTITRAASGSNEQFF
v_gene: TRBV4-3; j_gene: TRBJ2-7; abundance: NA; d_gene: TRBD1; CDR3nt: TGCGCCAGCAGCCAAGATGGGACAGGGGTAGGGTACGAGCAGTACTTC; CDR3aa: CASSQDGTGVGYEQYF
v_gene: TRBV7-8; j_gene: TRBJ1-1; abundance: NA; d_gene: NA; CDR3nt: TGTGCCAGCAGCCCTTGGACGGCCACGACGAACACTGAAGCTTTCTTT; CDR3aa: CASSPWTATTNTEAFF
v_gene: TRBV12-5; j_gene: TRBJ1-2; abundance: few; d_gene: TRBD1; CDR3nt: TGTGCTAGTGGTTTGGTAACTCGGATCGACAGGGGCGCCAGGGGCTACACCTTC; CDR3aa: CASGLVTRIDRGARGYTF
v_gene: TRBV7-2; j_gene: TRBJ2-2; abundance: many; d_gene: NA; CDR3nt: TGTGCCAGCAGCTACACCGGGACTCCCTTGTCGGCCGGGGAGCTGTTTTTT; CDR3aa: CASSYTGTPLSAGELFF
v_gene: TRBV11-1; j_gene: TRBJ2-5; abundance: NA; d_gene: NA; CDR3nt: TGTGCCAGCAGCTTTGGGCTAAGGGAGACCCAGTACTTC; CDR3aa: CASSFGLRETQYF
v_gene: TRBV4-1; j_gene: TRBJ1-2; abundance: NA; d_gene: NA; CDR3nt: TGCGCCAGCAGCCGATCCGAAACCGACTATGGCTACACCTTC; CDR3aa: CASSRSETDYGYTF
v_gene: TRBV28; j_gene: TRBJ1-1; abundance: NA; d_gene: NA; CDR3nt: TGTGCCAGCAGTCCCGCCTCGGGCCCTCGAATGGGCACTGAAGCTTTCTTT; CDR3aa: CASSPASGPRMGTEAFF
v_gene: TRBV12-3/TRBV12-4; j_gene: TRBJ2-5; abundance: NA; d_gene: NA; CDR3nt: TGTGCCAGCAGGGGCCCAGGCGGCGGGCGGGAGACCCAGTACTTC; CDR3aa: CASRGPGGGRETQYF
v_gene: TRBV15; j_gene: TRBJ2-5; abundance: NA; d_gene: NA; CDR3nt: TGTGCCACCAGCAGAGATCATGGGTACAGCCAGTACTTC; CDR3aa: CATSRDHGYSQYF